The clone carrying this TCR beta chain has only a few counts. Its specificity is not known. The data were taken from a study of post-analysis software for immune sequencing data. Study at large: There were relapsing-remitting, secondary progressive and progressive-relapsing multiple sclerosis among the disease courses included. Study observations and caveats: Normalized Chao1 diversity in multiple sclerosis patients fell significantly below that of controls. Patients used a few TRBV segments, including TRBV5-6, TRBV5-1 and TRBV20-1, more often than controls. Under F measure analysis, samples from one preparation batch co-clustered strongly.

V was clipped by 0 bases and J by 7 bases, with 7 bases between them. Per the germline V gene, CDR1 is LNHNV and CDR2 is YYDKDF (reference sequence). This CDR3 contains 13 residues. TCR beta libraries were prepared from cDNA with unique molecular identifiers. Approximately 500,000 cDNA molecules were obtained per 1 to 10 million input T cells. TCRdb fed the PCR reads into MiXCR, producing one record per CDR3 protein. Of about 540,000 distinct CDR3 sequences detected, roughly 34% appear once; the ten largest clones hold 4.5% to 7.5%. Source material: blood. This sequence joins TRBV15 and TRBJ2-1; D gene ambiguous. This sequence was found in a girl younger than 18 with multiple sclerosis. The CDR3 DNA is TGTGCCACCAGCAGAGATGTAGGGAATGAGCAGTTCTTC. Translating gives CATSRDVGNEQFF.